Listed below are T cell receptor beta chains from one sample, sequenced in a study of CD8+CD57+ T cells in acquired aplastic anemia. Via MiXCR, TCRdb re-called the reads, giving one row per CDR3 protein. Here the sample spans more than 150,000 distinct CDR3 sequences, 45% to 50% being singletons. What was sequenced was sorted CD4+, CD8+, or CD8+CD57+ T cells (not recorded which) from PBMCs. Source of these receptors: a human donor in good health. CDR3s include the opening cysteine and the closing phenylalanine or tryptophan. Fields, in order: V gene, clone size, D gene, J gene, CDR3 DNA, CDR3 protein. D genes are given only for firm matches. Clone size is given for some rows only: seen once, a few or many times, or a class if the clone is expanded.

>TRBV29-1|many|TRBD1|TRBJ1-2
TGCAGCGCAGTACAGGGGGCGGGCTATGGCTACACCTTC
CSAVQGAGYGYTF
>TRBV2|few|TRBD1|TRBJ2-7
TGTGCCAGCACCTTTTCCAGGGGGTACGAGCAGTACTTC
CASTFSRGYEQYF
>TRBV19|.|TRBD1|TRBJ1-2
TGTGCCAGTAGCCAAGGCAGGGGGGGAAACTATGACTACACCTTC
CASSQGRGGNYDYTF
>TRBV12-3/TRBV12-4|many|.|TRBJ2-1
TGTGCCAGCAGGAGCCGGCGGAATGAGCAGTTCTTC
CASRSRRNEQFF
>TRBV11-3|many|.|TRBJ2-7
TGTGCCAGCAGCTTAGATCTTGACCTATACGAGCAGTACTTC
CASSLDLDLYEQYF
>TRBV2|many|TRBD1|TRBJ1-3
TGTGCCAGCAGTGCACAGGGGGCAGCTGGAAACACCATATATTTT
CASSAQGAAGNTIYF
>TRBV15|.|.|TRBJ1-5
TGTGCCACCAGCAGTATGGGCAATCAGCCCCAGCATTTT
CATSSMGNQPQHF
>TRBV20-1|many|TRBD2|TRBJ2-3
TGCAGTGCTGGGAAGCGGGGTTACACAGATACGCAGTATTTT
CSAGKRGYTDTQYF
>TRBV10-3|.|TRBD2|TRBJ2-2
TGTGCCATCAGTGAGTCGGCGGGCGGGGGGACTGCGAACACCGGGGAGCTGTTTTTT
CAISESAGGGTANTGELFF
>TRBV15|.|TRBD1|TRBJ2-1
TGTGCCACCAGCAGAATAACCGGGACAGGGAATGAGCAGTTCTTC
CATSRITGTGNEQFF
>TRBV15|.|TRBD2|TRBJ2-7
TGTGCCACCAGCAGTGCGGCTAGCGGTAACTACAAGCAGTACTTC
CATSSAASGNYKQYF
>TRBV12-3/TRBV12-4|.|.|TRBJ2-7
TGTGCCAGCAGGTTAACAGGGACCGGGAACGAGCAGTACTTC
CASRLTGTGNEQYF
>TRBV12-3/TRBV12-4|many|.|TRBJ1-3
TGTGCCAGCAGTATCAGGGTAGACGGAAACACCATATATTTT
CASSIRVDGNTIYF